This entry concerns a single TCR beta chain. This record comes from a study of blood T cell repertoires in COVID-19. TCRdb keeps only in-frame clones here, not all; method: immunoSEQ multiplex PCR. The sample lists some 300,000 clones, about nine tenths occurring once. From germline, CDR1 is SGHRS and CDR2 YFSETQ. V gave up 4 bases and J gave up 1 base, with 11 bases separating them. The CDR3 is made up of 14 amino acids. This receptor was taken from a woman between 50 and 59 years old who had been exposed to COVID-19. Input material: PBMCs or T cells enriched from blood (not recorded which). The chain uses TRBV5-1 and TRBJ1-1; weak D call: TRBD1 (5 bases). CDR3 in amino acids: CASSRGTGNTEAFF. The CDR3, as DNA: TGCGCCAGCAGCCGCGGAACAGGGAACACTGAAGCTTTCTTT.